This TCR beta chain was sequenced in a study of T cells expressing NK-cell markers. CDR1 is LNHDA, CDR2 SQIVND, per germline (reference sequence). The CDR3 covers 15 residues. No DNA is given; TCRdb re-called the 5' RACE reads and lists each CDR3 protein once. The sample features approximately 420,000 distinct CDR3 sequences, with about 10% in its top ten. This receptor was taken from a woman in her forties or fifties in good health. The sequenced sample consisted of blood T cells: a sorted CD56 or NKG2C T cell subset, CD4+ or CD8+ T cells, or bulk PBMC T cells (not recorded which). V gene TRBV19 combines with J gene TRBJ2-1. The CDR3: CASSIGRRQLGEQFF.